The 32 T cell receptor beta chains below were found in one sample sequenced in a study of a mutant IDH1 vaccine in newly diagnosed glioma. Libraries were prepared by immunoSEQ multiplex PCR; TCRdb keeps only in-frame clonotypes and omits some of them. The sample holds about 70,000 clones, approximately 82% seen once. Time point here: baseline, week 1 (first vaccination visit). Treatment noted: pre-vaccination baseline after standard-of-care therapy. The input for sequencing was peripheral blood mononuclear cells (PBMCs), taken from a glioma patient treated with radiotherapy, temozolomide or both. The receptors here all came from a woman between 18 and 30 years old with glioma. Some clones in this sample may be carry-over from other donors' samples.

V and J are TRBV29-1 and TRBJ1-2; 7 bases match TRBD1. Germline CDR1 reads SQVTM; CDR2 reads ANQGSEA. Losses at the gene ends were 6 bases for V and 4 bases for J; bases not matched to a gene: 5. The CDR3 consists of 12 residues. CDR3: CSVLGTAYGYTF. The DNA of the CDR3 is TGCAGCGTCCTGGGGACAGCCTATGGCTACACCTTC.

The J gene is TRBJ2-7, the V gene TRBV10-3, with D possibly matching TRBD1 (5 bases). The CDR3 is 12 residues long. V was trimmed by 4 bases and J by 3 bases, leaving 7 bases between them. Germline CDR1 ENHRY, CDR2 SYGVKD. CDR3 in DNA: TGTGCCATCAGTGGACAGAGCTACGAGCAGTACTTC. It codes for CAISGQSYEQYF.

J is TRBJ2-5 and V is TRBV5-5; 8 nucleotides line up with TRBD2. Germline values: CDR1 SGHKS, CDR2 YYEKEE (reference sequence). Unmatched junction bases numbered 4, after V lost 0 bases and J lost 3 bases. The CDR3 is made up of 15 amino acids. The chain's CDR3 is CASSLVIAGKETQYF. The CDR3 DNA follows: TGTGCCAGCAGCTTGGTAATAGCGGGGAAAGAGACCCAGTACTTC. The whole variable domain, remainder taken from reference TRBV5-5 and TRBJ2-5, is DAGVTQSPTHLIKTRGQQVTLRCSPISGHKSVSWYQQVLGQGPQFIFQYYEKEERGRGNFPDRFSARQFPNYSSELNVNALLLGDSALYLCASSLVIAGKETQYFGPGTRLLVL.

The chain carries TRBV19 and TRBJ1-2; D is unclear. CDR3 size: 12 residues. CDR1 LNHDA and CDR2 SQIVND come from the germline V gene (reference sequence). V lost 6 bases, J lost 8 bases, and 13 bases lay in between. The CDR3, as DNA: TGTGCCAGTAGCCTAGACAAGCTCGGCTACACCTTC. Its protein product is CASSLDKLGYTF. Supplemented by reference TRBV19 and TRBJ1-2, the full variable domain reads DGGITQSPKYLFRKEGQNVTLSCEQNLNHDAMYWYRQDPGQGLRLIYYSQIVNDFQKGDIAEGYSVSREKKESFPLTVTSAQKNPTAFYLCASSLDKLGYTFGSGTRLTVV.

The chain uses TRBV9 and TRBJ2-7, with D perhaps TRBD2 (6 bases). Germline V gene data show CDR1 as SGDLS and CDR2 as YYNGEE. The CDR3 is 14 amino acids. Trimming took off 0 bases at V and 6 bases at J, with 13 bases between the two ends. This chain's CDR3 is CASSVGVTAGEQYF. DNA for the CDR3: TGTGCCAGCAGCGTAGGGGTTACAGCGGGCGAGCAGTACTTC.

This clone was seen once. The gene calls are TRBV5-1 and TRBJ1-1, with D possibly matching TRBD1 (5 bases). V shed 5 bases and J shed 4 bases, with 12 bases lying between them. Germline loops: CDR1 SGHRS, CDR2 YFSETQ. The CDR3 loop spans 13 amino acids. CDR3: CASREGLGTEAFF. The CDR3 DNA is TGCGCCAGCAGGGAGGGGCTTGGCACTGAAGCTTTCTTT.

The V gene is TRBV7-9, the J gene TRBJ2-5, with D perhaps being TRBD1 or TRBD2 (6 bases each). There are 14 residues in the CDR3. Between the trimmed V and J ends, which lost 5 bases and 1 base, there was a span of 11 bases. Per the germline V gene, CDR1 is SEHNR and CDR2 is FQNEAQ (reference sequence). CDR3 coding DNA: TGTGCCAGCAGCCAGAGGGGGGCCCAAGAGACCCAGTACTTC. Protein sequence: CASSQRGAQETQYF.

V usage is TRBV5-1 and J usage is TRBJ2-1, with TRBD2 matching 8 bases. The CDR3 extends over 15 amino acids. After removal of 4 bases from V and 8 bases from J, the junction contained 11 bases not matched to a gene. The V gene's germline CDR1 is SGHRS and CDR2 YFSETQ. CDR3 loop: CASSGLAGGVDEQFF. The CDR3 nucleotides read TGCGCCAGCAGCGGGCTAGCGGGTGGCGTGGATGAGCAGTTCTTC.

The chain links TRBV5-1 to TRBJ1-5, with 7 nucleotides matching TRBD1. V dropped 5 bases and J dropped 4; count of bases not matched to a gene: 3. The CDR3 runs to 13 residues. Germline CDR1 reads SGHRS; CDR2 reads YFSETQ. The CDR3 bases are TGCGCCAGCAGTTTACAGGGGAATCAGCCCCAGCATTTT. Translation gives CASSLQGNQPQHF.

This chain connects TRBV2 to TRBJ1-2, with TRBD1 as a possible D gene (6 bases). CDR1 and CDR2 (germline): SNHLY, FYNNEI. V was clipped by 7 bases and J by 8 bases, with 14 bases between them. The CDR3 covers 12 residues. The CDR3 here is CASTEAGAGYTF. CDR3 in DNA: TGTGCCAGCACCGAAGCAGGGGCGGGCTACACCTTC. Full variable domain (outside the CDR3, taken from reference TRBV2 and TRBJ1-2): EPEVTQTPSHQVTQMGQEVILRCVPISNHLYFYWYRQILGQKVEFLVSFYNNEISEKSEIFDDQFSVERPDGSNFTLKIRSTKLEDSAMYFCASTEAGAGYTFGSGTRLTVV.

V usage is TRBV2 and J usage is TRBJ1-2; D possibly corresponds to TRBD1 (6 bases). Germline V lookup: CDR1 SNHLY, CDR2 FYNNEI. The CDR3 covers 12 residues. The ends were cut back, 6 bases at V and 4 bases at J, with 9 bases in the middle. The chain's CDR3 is CASRGDIYGYTF. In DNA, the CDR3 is TGTGCCAGCAGGGGGGACATCTATGGCTACACCTTC.

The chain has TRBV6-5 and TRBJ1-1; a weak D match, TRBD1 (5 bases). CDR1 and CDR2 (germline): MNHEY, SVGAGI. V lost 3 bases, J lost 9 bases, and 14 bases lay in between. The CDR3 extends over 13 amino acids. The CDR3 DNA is TGTGCCAGCAGTTATTTCGGACGGGGCCAAGCTTTCTTT. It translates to CASSYFGRGQAFF.

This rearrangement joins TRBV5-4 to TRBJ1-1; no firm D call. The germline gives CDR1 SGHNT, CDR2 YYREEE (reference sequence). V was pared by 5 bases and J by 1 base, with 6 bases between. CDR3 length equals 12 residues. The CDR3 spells CASSSANTEAFF. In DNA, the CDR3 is TGTGCCAGCAGTTCCGCGAACACTGAAGCTTTCTTT. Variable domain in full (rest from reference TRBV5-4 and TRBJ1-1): ETGVTQSPTHLIKTRGQQVTLRCSSQSGHNTVSWYQQALGQGPQFIFQYYREEENGRGNFPPRFSGLQFPNYSSELNVNALELDDSALYLCASSSANTEAFFGQGTRLTVV.

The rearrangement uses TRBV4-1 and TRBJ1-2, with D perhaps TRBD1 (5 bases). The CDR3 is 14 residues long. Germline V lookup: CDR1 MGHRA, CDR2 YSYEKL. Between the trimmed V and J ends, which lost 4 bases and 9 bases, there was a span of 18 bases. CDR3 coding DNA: TGCGCCAGCAGCCCCCGGACACCTATGGAAAGCTACACCTTC. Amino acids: CASSPRTPMESYTF.

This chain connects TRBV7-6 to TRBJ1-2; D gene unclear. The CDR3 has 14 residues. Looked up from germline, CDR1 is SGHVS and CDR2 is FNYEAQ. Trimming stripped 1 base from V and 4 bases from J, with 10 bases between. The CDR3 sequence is CASSLGSGGYGYTF. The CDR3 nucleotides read TGTGCCAGCAGCTTAGGGTCCGGCGGCTATGGCTACACCTTC.

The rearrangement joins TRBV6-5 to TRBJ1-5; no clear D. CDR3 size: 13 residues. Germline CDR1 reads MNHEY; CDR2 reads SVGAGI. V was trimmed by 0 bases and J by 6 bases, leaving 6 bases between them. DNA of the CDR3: TGTGCCAGCAGTTACTCGAGCCGTCAGCCCCAGCATTTT. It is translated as CASSYSSRQPQHF.

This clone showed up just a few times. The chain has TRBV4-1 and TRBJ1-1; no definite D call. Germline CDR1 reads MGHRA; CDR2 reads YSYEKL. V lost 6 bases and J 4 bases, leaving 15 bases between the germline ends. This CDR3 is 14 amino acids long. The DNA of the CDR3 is TGCGCCAGCAGGGGTGTTCTCAAATCCACTGAAGCTTTCTTT. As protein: CASRGVLKSTEAFF.

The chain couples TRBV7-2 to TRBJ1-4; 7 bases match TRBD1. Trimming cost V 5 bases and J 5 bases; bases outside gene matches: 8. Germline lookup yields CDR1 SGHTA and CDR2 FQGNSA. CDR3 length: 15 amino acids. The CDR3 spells CASSKGTDRNEKLFF. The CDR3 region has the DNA TGTGCCAGCAGCAAAGGGACAGACCGAAATGAAAAACTGTTTTTT.

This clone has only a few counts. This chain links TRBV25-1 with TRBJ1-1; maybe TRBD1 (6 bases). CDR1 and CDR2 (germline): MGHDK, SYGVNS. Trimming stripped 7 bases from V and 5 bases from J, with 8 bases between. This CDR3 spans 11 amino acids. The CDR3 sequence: CASKRGTEAFF. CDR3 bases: TGTGCCAGCAAAAGGGGGACTGAAGCTTTCTTT.

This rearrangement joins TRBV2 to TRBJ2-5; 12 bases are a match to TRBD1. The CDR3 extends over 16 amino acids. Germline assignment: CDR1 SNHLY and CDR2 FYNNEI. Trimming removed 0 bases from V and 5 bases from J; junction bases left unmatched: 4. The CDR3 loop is CASSEALGTGGETQYF. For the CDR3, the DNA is TGTGCCAGCAGTGAAGCCCTGGGGACAGGGGGCGAGACCCAGTACTTC.

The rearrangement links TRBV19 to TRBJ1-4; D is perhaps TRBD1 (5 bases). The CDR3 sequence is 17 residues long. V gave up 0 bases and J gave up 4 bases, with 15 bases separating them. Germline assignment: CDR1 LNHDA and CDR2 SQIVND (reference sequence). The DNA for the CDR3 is TGTGCCAGTAGTATAGATCTTCGGGCAGACAGTAATGAAAAACTGTTTTTT. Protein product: CASSIDLRADSNEKLFF.

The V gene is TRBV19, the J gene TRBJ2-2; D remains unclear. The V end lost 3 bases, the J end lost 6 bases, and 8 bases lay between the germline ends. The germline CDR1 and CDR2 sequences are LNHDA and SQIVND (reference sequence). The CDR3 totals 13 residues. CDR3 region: CASSMAFPGELFF. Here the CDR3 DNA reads TGTGCCAGTAGTATGGCGTTCCCCGGGGAGCTGTTTTTT.

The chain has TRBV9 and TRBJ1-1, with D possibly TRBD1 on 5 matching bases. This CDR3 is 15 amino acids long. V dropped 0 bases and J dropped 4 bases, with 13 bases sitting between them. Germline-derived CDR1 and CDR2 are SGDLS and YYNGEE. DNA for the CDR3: TGTGCCAGCAGCGTAGGTAGGGGTAGAGGCACTGAAGCTTTCTTT. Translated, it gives CASSVGRGRGTEAFF.

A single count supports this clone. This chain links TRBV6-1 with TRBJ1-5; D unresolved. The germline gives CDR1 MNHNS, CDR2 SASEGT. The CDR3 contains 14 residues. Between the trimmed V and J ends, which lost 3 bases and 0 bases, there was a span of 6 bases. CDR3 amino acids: CASSDTYSNQPQHF. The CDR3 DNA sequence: TGTGCCAGCAGTGACACTTATAGCAATCAGCCCCAGCATTTT.

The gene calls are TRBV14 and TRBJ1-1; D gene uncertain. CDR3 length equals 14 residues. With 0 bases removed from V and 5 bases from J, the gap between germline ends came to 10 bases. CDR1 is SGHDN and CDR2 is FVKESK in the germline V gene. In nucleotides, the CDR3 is TGTGCCAGCAGCCAAGACCTGGGTCGGACTGAAGCTTTCTTT. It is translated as CASSQDLGRTEAFF.

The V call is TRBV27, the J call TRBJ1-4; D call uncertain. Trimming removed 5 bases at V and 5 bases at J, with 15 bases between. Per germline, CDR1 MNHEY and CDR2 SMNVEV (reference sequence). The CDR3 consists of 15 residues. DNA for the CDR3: TGTGCCAGCAGTCGCGGGATCGAACTGAATGAAAAACTGTTTTTT. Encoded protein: CASSRGIELNEKLFF.

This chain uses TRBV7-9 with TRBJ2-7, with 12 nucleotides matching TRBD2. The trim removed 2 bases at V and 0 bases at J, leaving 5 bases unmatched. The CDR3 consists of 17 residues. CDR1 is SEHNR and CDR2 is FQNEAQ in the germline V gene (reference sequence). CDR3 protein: CASSLTSGRTLSYEQYF. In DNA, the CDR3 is TGTGCCAGCAGCTTAACTAGCGGGAGGACCCTCTCCTACGAGCAGTACTTC.

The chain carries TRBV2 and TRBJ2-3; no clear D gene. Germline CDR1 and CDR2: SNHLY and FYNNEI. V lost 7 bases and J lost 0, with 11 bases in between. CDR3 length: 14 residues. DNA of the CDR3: TGTGCCAGCATTTTAGACCCTAGCACAGATACGCAGTATTTT. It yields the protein CASILDPSTDTQYF.

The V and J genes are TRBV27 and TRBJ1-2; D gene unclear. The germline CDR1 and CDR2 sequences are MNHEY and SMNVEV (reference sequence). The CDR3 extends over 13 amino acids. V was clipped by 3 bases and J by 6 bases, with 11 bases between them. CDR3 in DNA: TGTGCCAGCAGTTTCTCTCCCCTTCATGGCTACACCTTC. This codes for CASSFSPLHGYTF.

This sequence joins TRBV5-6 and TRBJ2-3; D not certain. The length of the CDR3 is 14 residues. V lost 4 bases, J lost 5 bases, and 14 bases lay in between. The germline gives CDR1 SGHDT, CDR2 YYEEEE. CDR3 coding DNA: TGTGCCAGCAGCGGCCGGCGAGGCATAGATACGCAGTATTTT. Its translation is CASSGRRGIDTQYF.

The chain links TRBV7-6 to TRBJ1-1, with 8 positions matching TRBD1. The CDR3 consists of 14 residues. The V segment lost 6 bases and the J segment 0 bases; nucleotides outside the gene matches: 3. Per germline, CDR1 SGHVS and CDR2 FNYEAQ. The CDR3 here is CASSRQGMNTEAFF. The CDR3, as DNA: TGTGCCAGCAGTAGACAGGGGATGAACACTGAAGCTTTCTTT.

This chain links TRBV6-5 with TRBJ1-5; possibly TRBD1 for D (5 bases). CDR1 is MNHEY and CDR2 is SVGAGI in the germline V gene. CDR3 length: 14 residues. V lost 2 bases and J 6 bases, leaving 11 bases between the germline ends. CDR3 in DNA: TGTGCCAGCAGTTACGGAGGGGAGGGTCAGCCCCAGCATTTT. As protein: CASSYGGEGQPQHF.